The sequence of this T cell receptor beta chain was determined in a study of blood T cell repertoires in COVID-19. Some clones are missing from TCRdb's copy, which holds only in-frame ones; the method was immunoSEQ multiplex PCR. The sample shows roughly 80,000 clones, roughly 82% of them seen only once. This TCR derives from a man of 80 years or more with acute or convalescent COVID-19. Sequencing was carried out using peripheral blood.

The CDR3 is CASSQQGARRETQYF. The CDR3 DNA reads as TGTGCCAGCAGCCAACAGGGGGCACGTAGAGAGACCCAGTACTTC. This chain connects TRBV3-1 (or the pseudogene TRBV3-2) to TRBJ2-5, with TRBD1 matching 8 bases. Germline-derived CDR1 and CDR2 are LGHDT and YNNKEL (reference sequence). The length of the CDR3 is 15 residues. The ends lost 2 bases at V and 4 bases at J; junction bases unmatched: 6.